The 12 T cell receptor beta chains below come from one sample, sequenced in a study of blood T cell repertoires in COVID-19. Assay used: immunoSEQ multiplex PCR; TCRdb lists only in-frame clones, some missing. The table shows 270,000 or so clones, with more than 70% occurring only once. Sequenced input: PBMCs or T cells enriched from blood (not recorded which). The receptors here all came from a woman in her thirties or forties with acute COVID-19.

The chain couples TRBV3-1 (or the pseudogene TRBV3-2) to TRBJ2-2; no clear D. The length of the CDR3 is 12 residues. Germline values: CDR1 LGHDT, CDR2 YNNKEL (reference sequence). V was trimmed by 7 bases and J by 3 bases, leaving 6 bases between them. CDR3 sequence: CASTEYTGELFF. For the CDR3, the DNA is TGTGCCAGCACCGAGTACACCGGGGAGCTGTTTTTT.

The CDR3 sequence is CASSQGTGGFSPGELFF. As DNA, the CDR3 is TGTGCCAGCAGCCAAGGGACAGGGGGCTTTTCCCCCGGGGAGCTGTTTTTT. The chain carries TRBV4-2 and TRBJ2-2, with TRBD1 matching 11 bases. CDR1 and CDR2 from the germline V gene are LGHNA and YNFKEQ. After removal of 1 base from V and 6 bases from J, the junction contained 7 bases not matched to a gene. The length of the CDR3 is 17 residues.

The rearrangement uses TRBV2 and TRBJ2-5; 8 bases align to TRBD2. V gave up 5 bases and J gave up 5 bases; unmatched junction bases: 10. The germline V gene encodes CDR1 SNHLY and CDR2 FYNNEI. The CDR3 consists of 15 residues. DNA for the CDR3: TGTGCCAGCAGTCCAGTTAGCGGGGCAGCGGAGACCCAGTACTTC. This encodes CASSPVSGAAETQYF.

This clone was recorded only once. The chain links TRBV19 to TRBJ1-4; D unresolved. Germline assignment: CDR1 LNHDA and CDR2 SQIVND (reference sequence). The V end lost 2 bases, the J end lost 7 bases, and 8 bases lay between the germline ends. This CDR3 comprises 13 residues. The CDR3 coding sequence is TGTGCCAGTAGTATATTCGAGGGTGAAAAACTGTTTTTT. The encoded protein is CASSIFEGEKLFF.

This chain joins TRBV11-2 and TRBJ1-5, with 9 bases identical to TRBD1. V shed 5 bases and J 5 bases; nucleotides not matched to a gene: 10. The CDR3 totals 16 residues. CDR1 is SGHAT and CDR2 is FQNNGV in the germline V gene. The CDR3 is CASSTGTGWEDQPQHF. The CDR3, as DNA: TGTGCCAGCAGCACAGGGACAGGGTGGGAGGATCAGCCCCAGCATTTT.

CDR3 sequence (DNA): TGTGCCAGCAGCCCGCGGGAGGGCCTGATCTACGAGCAGTACGTC. Its protein is CASSPREGLIYEQYV. The chain uses TRBV7-9 and TRBJ2-7; 9 nucleotides align to TRBD2. Losses at the gene ends were 5 bases for V and 3 bases for J; bases not matched to a gene: 8. The CDR3 consists of 15 residues. Germline V CDR1 and CDR2: SEHNR, FQNEAQ (reference sequence).

J is TRBJ1-2 and V is TRBV19, with D possibly TRBD1 on 5 matching bases. This CDR3 region has 14 residues. The V and J ends lost 7 bases and 8 bases respectively, with 20 bases between them. Germline V gene data show CDR1 as LNHDA and CDR2 as SQIVND (reference sequence). The DNA for the CDR3 is TGTGCCAGTAATCCCGCGGTGGGGGAGGAGGGCTACACCTTC. Amino acid sequence: CASNPAVGEEGYTF.

This rearrangement joins TRBV3-1 (or the pseudogene TRBV3-2) to TRBJ1-5, with TRBD1 matching over 7 bases. This CDR3 is built from 15 residues. The V gene end was trimmed by 4 bases and the J gene end by 5 bases; junction bases not matched to a gene: 8. The germline V gene encodes CDR1 LGHDT and CDR2 YNNKEL (reference sequence). The DNA of the CDR3 is TGTGCCAGCAGCCTCGGACAGGCGGCAGATCAGCCCCAGCATTTT. Translating it yields CASSLGQAADQPQHF.

This chain joins TRBV7-9 and TRBJ1-2; 9 bases are a match to TRBD1. V lost 4 bases to trimming and J lost 5 bases; unmatched junction nucleotides: 5. This CDR3 is built from 14 residues. CDR1 SEHNR and CDR2 FQNEAQ come from the germline V gene (reference sequence). The CDR3 sequence: CASSSGTGPYGYTF. CDR3 DNA sequence: TGTGCCAGCAGCTCCGGGACAGGGCCTTATGGCTACACCTTC.

The chain uses TRBV30 and TRBJ1-2; D is ambiguous. The CDR3 is made up of 12 amino acids. The germline gives CDR1 GTSNPN, CDR2 SVGIG (reference sequence). Trimming pared 3 bases from V and 8 bases from J, leaving 13 bases between. CDR3 bases: TGTGCCTGGAGGCCGACAAAACGGGGCTACACCTTC. Amino acid sequence: CAWRPTKRGYTF.

The chain joins TRBV7-2 to TRBJ1-5; 11 bases fit TRBD1. After removal of 7 bases from V and 5 bases from J, the junction contained 4 bases not matched to a gene. CDR1 and CDR2 (germline): SGHTA, FQGNSA. CDR3 length: 14 residues. The CDR3, as DNA: TGTGCCAGCACCAAGGGACAGGGGGATCAGCCCCAGCATTTT. Translating gives CASTKGQGDQPQHF.

This clone was seen once. V and J are TRBV3-1 (or the pseudogene TRBV3-2) and TRBJ2-3; D may be TRBD2 (5 bases). The CDR3 length is 14 residues. The V gene's germline CDR1 is LGHDT and CDR2 YNNKEL (reference sequence). The V gene lost 0 bases and the J gene lost 1 base, with 5 bases spanning the gap. CDR3 in DNA: TGTGCCAGCAGCCAAGAAGCGGGCACAGATACGCAGTATTTT. Amino acid sequence: CASSQEAGTDTQYF.